What follows are 17 T cell receptor beta chains derived from one specimen sequenced in a study of OX40 agonist ivuxolimab in advanced cancers. TCRdb keeps only in-frame clones here, not all; method: immunoSEQ multiplex PCR. The sample has over 100,000 clones, about 92% seen once. Material: CD4+ or CD8+ T cells sorted from blood, obtained in a trial of the OX40 agonist ivuxolimab. These receptors originate from an adult with an advanced solid tumor such as melanoma, head and neck, liver or kidney cancer.

This chain uses TRBV6-5 with TRBJ1-6; D unclear. This CDR3 spans 13 amino acids. Germline V CDR1 and CDR2: MNHEY, SVGAGI. Trimming removed 2 bases from V and 8 bases from J, with 7 bases in between. In nucleotides, the CDR3 is TGTGCCAGCAGTTACGACGGCTATTCACCCCTCCACTTT. The encoded protein is CASSYDGYSPLHF.

The chain couples TRBV6-5 to TRBJ1-1; tentative D call: TRBD1 (5 bases). Trimming removed 3 bases from V and 6 bases from J, with 20 bases in between. In germline, CDR1 is MNHEY, CDR2 SVGAGI. The CDR3 is 16 residues long. The chain's CDR3 is CASSYGAGRGNAEAFF. CDR3 nucleotides: TGTGCCAGCAGTTATGGGGCGGGGCGAGGCAACGCTGAAGCTTTCTTT.

The chain couples TRBV4-3 to TRBJ2-7; TRBD1 aligns across 7 bases. The length of the CDR3 is 15 residues. The germline V gene encodes CDR1 LGHNA and CDR2 YSLEER. V lost 1 base and J lost 2; bases outside the gene matches: 5. CDR3 coding DNA: TGCGCCAGCAGCCAAGGACAGGGATGGACCTACGAGCAGTACTTC. Protein sequence: CASSQGQGWTYEQYF.

This clone is a singleton in its sample. The chain joins TRBV6-5 to TRBJ1-5; D is uncertain. The CDR3 is made up of 13 amino acids. The ends were cut back, 7 bases at V and 8 bases at J, with 15 bases in the middle. Germline CDR1 reads MNHEY; CDR2 reads SVGAGI. The CDR3 coding sequence is TGTGCCAGCATAACCGATCCCACCGAGCCCCAGCATTTT. It yields the protein CASITDPTEPQHF.

The gene calls are TRBV7-2 and TRBJ1-1; no firm D call. Germline lookup yields CDR1 SGHTA and CDR2 FQGNSA. The CDR3 has 13 amino acids. Trimming took off 2 bases at V and 3 bases at J, with 7 bases between the two ends. Written as DNA, the CDR3 is TGTGCCAGCAGCTTAACTTCGTACACTGAAGCTTTCTTT. Translated, it gives CASSLTSYTEAFF.

On this clone itself: This sample also contains other DNA sequences that code for the same CDR3. The CDR3 loop is CASSSQGRTEAFF. CDR3 in DNA: TGTGCCAGCAGCTCACAGGGGAGGACTGAAGCTTTCTTT. V gene TRBV11-2 combines with J gene TRBJ1-1; 7 bases align to TRBD1. The CDR3 totals 13 residues. V gave up 4 bases and J gave up 5 bases; unmatched junction bases: 4. The V gene's germline CDR1 is SGHAT and CDR2 FQNNGV.

This chain uses TRBV2 with TRBJ2-7; tentatively, D is TRBD1 (6 bases). The CDR3 has 14 amino acids. The V end lost 7 bases, the J end lost 2 bases, and 15 bases lay between the germline ends. Germline CDR1 reads SNHLY; CDR2 reads FYNNEI. CDR3 loop: CASIFQGPPYEQYF. The CDR3 nucleotides read TGTGCCAGCATTTTTCAGGGGCCCCCCTACGAGCAGTACTTC.

The chain joins TRBV14 to TRBJ2-1; 7 positions match TRBD2. The CDR3 is made up of 18 amino acids. Germline V gene sequence: CDR1 SGHDN, CDR2 FVKESK. V was clipped by 4 bases and J by 7 bases; unmatched bases: 19. The CDR3 here is CASSLRPAGEGQGNEQFF. CDR3 sequence (DNA): TGTGCCAGCAGCCTAAGGCCGGCGGGGGAGGGGCAAGGGAATGAGCAGTTCTTC.

V usage is TRBV2 and J usage is TRBJ1-3; D is unresolved. CDR1 is SNHLY and CDR2 is FYNNEI in the germline V gene. The CDR3 is 15 amino acids. V lost 8 bases to trimming and J lost 4 bases, with 18 bases between them. The CDR3 is CASGSQDISGNTIYF. As DNA, the CDR3 is TGTGCCAGCGGAAGCCAAGATATCTCGGGAAACACCATATATTTT.

This clone showed up just a few times. The chain links TRBV11-2 to TRBJ2-7; D remains unclear. The ends were cut back, 1 base at V and 2 bases at J, with 12 bases in the middle. Germline V gives CDR1 SGHAT, CDR2 FQNNGV. The CDR3 is 15 amino acids. The CDR3 region has the DNA TGTGCCAGCAGCTTAGGCAGAATCGGACCCTACGAGCAGTACTTC. It codes for CASSLGRIGPYEQYF. Full variable domain (outside the CDR3, taken from reference TRBV11-2 and TRBJ2-7): EAGVAQSPRYKIIEKRQSVAFWCNPISGHATLYWYQQILGQGPKLLIQFQNNGVVDDSQLPKDRFSAERLKGVDSTLKIQPAKLEDSAVYLCASSLGRIGPYEQYFGPGTRLTVT.

The chain uses TRBV7-3 and TRBJ1-2; TRBD1 matches at 8 bases. The germline CDR1 and CDR2 sequences are SGHTA and FQGTGA. The J segment lost 2 bases and the V segment lost 5 bases, leaving 7 bases of the junction unmatched. This CDR3 spans 15 amino acids. The CDR3 spells CASSANGQGNYGYTF. CDR3 bases: TGTGCCAGCAGCGCCAACGGACAGGGCAACTATGGCTACACCTTC. Filled out from reference TRBV7-3 and TRBJ1-2, the complete variable domain reads GAGVSQTPSNKVTEKGKYVELRCDPISGHTALYWYRQSLGQGPEFLIYFQGTGAADDSGLPNDRFFAVRPEGSVSTLKIQRTERGDSAVYLCASSANGQGNYGYTFGSGTRLTVV.

The V and J genes are TRBV11-2 and TRBJ1-2, with TRBD1 matching over 8 bases. Germline values: CDR1 SGHAT, CDR2 FQNNGV. The CDR3 length is 16 residues. V was pared by 5 bases and J by 6 bases, with 14 bases of the junction left unmatched. Here the CDR3 DNA reads TGTGCCAGCAGCCCCTCCCCTTCAGGGGGCATCAATGGCTACACCTTC. This encodes CASSPSPSGGINGYTF. Full variable domain (rest looked up from reference TRBV11-2 and TRBJ1-2): EAGVAQSPRYKIIEKRQSVAFWCNPISGHATLYWYQQILGQGPKLLIQFQNNGVVDDSQLPKDRFSAERLKGVDSTLKIQPAKLEDSAVYLCASSPSPSGGINGYTFGSGTRLTVV.

The rearrangement uses TRBV28 and TRBJ1-1; D uncertain. This CDR3 has 14 residues. Germline loops: CDR1 MDHEN, CDR2 SYDVKM. Trimming removed 2 bases from V and 3 bases from J, with 10 bases in between. The CDR3 DNA reads as TGTGCCAGCAGTTTAATTGGTCAGCACACTGAAGCTTTCTTT. It translates to CASSLIGQHTEAFF.

The genes are TRBV10-2 and TRBJ2-2; 12 positions agree with TRBD2. Per germline, CDR1 WSHSY and CDR2 SAAADI. Trimming at V came to 5 bases and at J to 4 bases, leaving 8 bases not matched to a gene. The CDR3 covers 17 residues. The CDR3 region is CASSKLAGGSTTGELFF. Written as DNA, the CDR3 is TGCGCCAGCAGTAAACTAGCGGGGGGATCAACCACCGGGGAGCTGTTTTTT.

The V gene is TRBV29-1, the J gene TRBJ1-2; TRBD1 matches 7 bases. The CDR3 contains 17 residues. Germline V gene data show CDR1 as SQVTM and CDR2 as ANQGSEA. Trimming removed 1 base from V and 3 bases from J; junction bases left unmatched: 14. The CDR3 sequence is CSVEGGLYRGSHYGYTF. In DNA form, the CDR3 reads TGCAGCGTTGAAGGAGGCCTCTACAGGGGCTCTCACTATGGCTACACCTTC.

The chain employs TRBV4-2 and TRBJ1-5; D remains unclear. V was trimmed by 2 bases and J by 3 bases, leaving 11 bases between them. CDR1 and CDR2 from the germline V gene are LGHNA and YNFKEQ. The CDR3 has 15 amino acids. CDR3 residues: CASSQSSGDNQPQHF. The DNA of the CDR3 is TGTGCCAGCAGCCAATCAAGTGGAGACAATCAGCCCCAGCATTTT.

V usage is TRBV2 and J usage is TRBJ2-2; no clear D. Trimming took 5 bases from V and 0 from J, leaving 7 bases between them. The CDR3 sequence is 14 residues long. Germline CDR1 reads SNHLY; CDR2 reads FYNNEI. The CDR3 coding sequence is TGTGCCAGCAGTAAAGGCGCGAACACCGGGGAGCTGTTTTTT. Encoded protein: CASSKGANTGELFF.